These 10 T cell receptor beta chains originate from one sample sequenced in a study of T cell responses to AZD1222 COVID-19 vaccine. The repertoire was sequenced with immunoSEQ multiplex PCR; TCRdb's copy has only in-frame clones and lacks some. In the table there are around 18,000 clones, roughly four fifths of which are singletons. The material was peripheral blood, obtained 28 days after the second AZD1222 dose. These receptors originate from an adult who received the AZD1222 COVID-19 vaccine.

The V gene is TRBV10-1, the J gene TRBJ2-2, with 7 bases matching TRBD1. The germline V gene encodes CDR1 WNHNN and CDR2 SYGVQD (reference sequence). J lost 7 bases, V lost 8 bases, and 13 bases had no gene match. CDR3 length: 15 residues. CDR3 sequence: CASSPTTGIVGELFF. The CDR3 DNA reads as TGCGCCAGCTCCCCGACGACAGGGATTGTCGGGGAGCTGTTTTTT.

J is TRBJ2-5 and V is TRBV6-5, with D possibly being TRBD1 or TRBD2 (5 bases each). The CDR3 covers 16 residues. Deletions cut 0 bases from V and 4 bases from J, with 15 bases between. The germline V gene has CDR1 MNHEY and CDR2 SVGAGI. The CDR3 loop reads CASSYSGVSDPETQYF. CDR3 nucleotide sequence: TGTGCCAGCAGTTACTCGGGGGTATCTGACCCAGAGACCCAGTACTTC.

The rearrangement joins TRBV7-9 to TRBJ2-1; D call uncertain. V lost 2 bases and J lost 3, with 5 bases in between. There are 13 residues in the CDR3. Germline CDR1 and CDR2: SEHNR and FQNEAQ (reference sequence). This CDR3 is CASSLIIYNEQFF. The CDR3, as DNA: TGTGCCAGCAGCTTAATTATCTACAATGAGCAGTTCTTC.

V gene TRBV27 combines with J gene TRBJ1-1; D uncertain. Looked up from germline, CDR1 is MNHEY and CDR2 is SMNVEV (reference sequence). The CDR3 sequence is 15 residues long. V was shortened by 4 bases and J by 0 bases, with 12 bases between the two germline ends. The DNA of the CDR3 is TGTGCCAGCAGTTCTACAGCATTATTGAACACTGAAGCTTTCTTT. Protein sequence: CASSSTALLNTEAFF.

The table lists this clone with a few counts. The chain uses TRBV11-3 and TRBJ2-7, with 7 bases that match TRBD1. The V gene's germline CDR1 is SGHNT and CDR2 YENEEA. The CDR3 contains 14 residues. After removal of 1 base from V and 4 bases from J, the junction contained 4 bases not matched to a gene. Here the CDR3 reads CASSLAGQSYEQYF. The DNA for the CDR3 is TGTGCCAGCAGCTTAGCGGGACAGTCATACGAGCAGTACTTC.

V and J are TRBV4-1 and TRBJ2-1, with 7 bases fitting TRBD2. The CDR3 extends over 18 amino acids. CDR1 and CDR2 (germline): MGHRA, YSYEKL. V shed 4 bases and J 1 base; nucleotides not matched to a gene: 13. The CDR3 sequence is CASSRRAASGKSYNEQFF. DNA for the CDR3: TGCGCCAGCAGCCGAAGGGCGGCCAGCGGGAAGTCCTACAATGAGCAGTTCTTC.

The chain recombines TRBV18 with TRBJ2-1, with 8 nucleotides matching TRBD1. The CDR3 contains 15 residues. V shed 6 bases, J shed 2 bases, and the junction held 6 bases outside the gene matches. CDR1 and CDR2 (germline): KGHSH, LQKENI. The CDR3 coding sequence is TGTGCCAGCTCCCCTGGACAGGGACCCTACAATGAGCAGTTCTTC. This translates into CASSPGQGPYNEQFF.

The chain has TRBV6-2 or TRBV6-3 and TRBJ2-1, with D possibly matching TRBD2 (6 bases). Germline CDR1 reads MNHEY; CDR2 reads SVGEGT. Trimming stripped 4 bases from V and 4 bases from J, with 17 bases between. CDR3 size: 16 residues. The CDR3 DNA sequence: TGTGCCAGCAGTTGGTCGCGGGACGGTTCTTACAATGAGCAGTTCTTC. The encoded protein is CASSWSRDGSYNEQFF.

The rearrangement uses TRBV4-2 and TRBJ1-2, with D unclear. The CDR3 loop spans 15 amino acids. Germline V gene data show CDR1 as LGHNA and CDR2 as YNFKEQ. The V and J ends lost 0 bases and 5 bases respectively, with 13 bases between them. The DNA of the CDR3 is TGTGCCAGCAGCCAAGATCCGGGCACCAGGTATGGCTACACCTTC. Protein: CASSQDPGTRYGYTF.

V usage is TRBV7-2 and J usage is TRBJ2-7; D may match TRBD1 or TRBD2 (7 bases each). The V and J ends lost 5 bases and 1 base respectively, with 12 bases between them. CDR3 length: 14 amino acids. In germline, CDR1 is SGHTA, CDR2 FQGNSA. CDR3 residues: CASSPQGGSYEQYF. CDR3 DNA sequence: TGTGCCAGCAGCCCCCAGGGGGGGTCCTACGAGCAGTACTTC.